The 25 T cell receptor beta chains listed next were all sequenced from one sample in a study of early T cells in non-severe SARS-CoV-2 infection. Using its own MiXCR run on the 5' RACE reads, TCRdb lists one record per CDR3 protein. The sample has tens of thousands of distinct CDR3 sequences; about 4% are singletons. Source material: whole blood. The origin of the receptors is an adult who was a healthcare worker with PCR-confirmed SARS-CoV-2 infection or an uninfected control (not recorded which).

Many counts were recorded for this clonotype. CDR3 DNA sequence: TGCAGCGTTGCCGAACAGGGTGATTCACCCCTCCACTTT. Its translation is CSVAEQGDSPLHF. This chain links TRBV29-1 with TRBJ1-6, with D perhaps matching TRBD1 (6 bases). V was trimmed by 4 bases and J by 8 bases, leaving 12 bases between them. This CDR3 has 13 residues. The germline V gene encodes CDR1 SQVTM and CDR2 ANQGSEA.

The chain couples TRBV19 to TRBJ1-2, with D possibly TRBD1 on 6 matching bases. Per the germline V gene, CDR1 is LNHDA and CDR2 is SQIVND (reference sequence). V shed 0 bases and J shed 4 bases, with 15 bases lying between them. The CDR3 length is 16 residues. CDR3 residues: CASSIDRQDSTYGYTF. The DNA for the CDR3 is TGTGCCAGTAGTATAGACCGACAGGATAGCACCTATGGCTACACCTTC.

This clonotype was counted ten times or more. V usage is TRBV20-1 and J usage is TRBJ2-7, with TRBD1 identical over 8 bases. The V segment lost 2 bases and the J segment 4 bases; nucleotides outside the gene matches: 7. The CDR3 is 14 residues long. CDR1 and CDR2 from the germline V gene are DFQATT and SNEGSKA (reference sequence). The chain's CDR3 is CSARSRQGRYEQYF. In nucleotides, the CDR3 is TGCAGTGCTAGATCCCGACAGGGGAGGTACGAGCAGTACTTC.

This clonotype was counted many times. The CDR3 sequence: CASSSNEENEQFF. The CDR3, as DNA: TGTGCCAGCAGTAGTAATGAGGAGAATGAGCAGTTCTTC. This chain connects TRBV21-1 to TRBJ2-1. TRBV21-1 is deemed a pseudogene. This CDR3 has 13 residues.

There are many counts of this clonotype. This chain uses TRBV9 with TRBJ2-3; 7 nucleotides agree with TRBD1. In germline, CDR1 is SGDLS, CDR2 YYNGEE. The CDR3 totals 15 residues. J was trimmed by 4 bases and V by 3 bases; bases with no gene match: 8. CDR3 sequence (DNA): TGTGCCAGCAGCGCACAGGGGAGAGGGGCAGATACGCAGTATTTT. It translates to CASSAQGRGADTQYF.

J is TRBJ1-3 and V is TRBV23-1, with D tentatively TRBD1 (5 bases). TRBV23-1 is given ORF status, its function remaining uncertain. The CDR3 runs 16 residues. V lost 4 bases and J 6 bases, leaving 19 bases between the germline ends. The CDR3 spells CASSLGLRGAENTIYF. CDR3 DNA: TGCGCCAGCAGTCTGGGGCTACGGGGAGCGGAAAACACCATATATTTT.

This clonotype was recorded many times. The chain employs TRBV19 and TRBJ2-3, with a possible D match to TRBD2 (6 bases). CDR1 LNHDA and CDR2 SQIVND come from the germline V gene (reference sequence). With 7 bases removed from V and 5 bases from J, the gap between germline ends came to 7 bases. The CDR3 has 11 residues. Written as DNA, the CDR3 is TGTGCCAGTAAGGAGGGAGATACGCAGTATTTT. The encoded protein is CASKEGDTQYF.

V is TRBV7-3 and J is TRBJ2-1, with no clear D. Germline CDR1 and CDR2: SGHTA and FQGTGA. The ends were cut back, 2 bases at V and 3 bases at J, with 5 bases in the middle. The CDR3 extends over 13 amino acids. The CDR3 DNA reads TGTGCCAGCAGCTTAGACCTCTACAATGAGCAGTTCTTC. It translates to CASSLDLYNEQFF.

There are many counts of this clonotype. The CDR3 is CASSLPGQGAYEQYF. The CDR3 DNA is TGTGCCAGCAGCCTACCGGGACAGGGTGCGTACGAGCAGTACTTC. V gene TRBV28 combines with J gene TRBJ2-7, with 9 bases that match TRBD1. This CDR3 is 15 amino acids long. Trimming cost V 6 bases and J 4 bases; bases outside gene matches: 10. From germline, CDR1 is MDHEN and CDR2 SYDVKM.

This clonotype has just a few counts. This chain connects TRBV7-9 to TRBJ2-5; 8 bases line up with TRBD1. V shed 3 bases and J 4 bases; nucleotides not matched to a gene: 7. The germline V gene has CDR1 SEHNR and CDR2 FQNEAQ (reference sequence). The CDR3 length is 15 residues. CDR3 loop: CASSFPGQGRETQYF. In DNA, the CDR3 is TGTGCCAGCAGCTTTCCCGGACAGGGAAGAGAGACCCAGTACTTC.

The chain employs TRBV3-1 and TRBJ1-6; tentative D call: TRBD1 (5 bases). Germline CDR1 and CDR2: LGHDT and YNNKEL (reference sequence). The CDR3 is made up of 14 amino acids. V lost 0 bases and J 13 bases, leaving 13 bases between the germline ends. This chain's CDR3 is CASSQDGTLRPLHF. The CDR3 DNA reads TGTGCCAGCAGCCAAGATGGGACTCTTAGGCCCCTCCACTTT.

Ten or more counts support this clonotype. The chain employs TRBV7-6 and TRBJ2-1, with 7 bases aligning to TRBD2. With V trimmed by 1 base and J by 0 bases, 9 bases remained unmatched. This CDR3 spans 18 amino acids. Germline V gives CDR1 SGHVS, CDR2 FNYEAQ. Written as DNA, the CDR3 is TGTGCCAGCAGCTTAGACCCTAGCGGTCCCACCTCCTACAATGAGCAGTTCTTC. This sequence encodes CASSLDPSGPTSYNEQFF.

The table lists this clonotype with a few counts. The chain has TRBV29-1 and TRBJ1-1, with no clear D. V was cut by 6 bases and J by 2 bases, with 13 bases left in between. The CDR3 runs 13 residues. Germline CDR1 reads SQVTM; CDR2 reads ANQGSEA. The CDR3 is CSVEGMPNTEAFF. The DNA for the CDR3 is TGCAGCGTCGAGGGTATGCCAAACACTGAAGCTTTCTTT.

There are a few counts of this clonotype. CDR3 amino acids: CASSTGLAGGTGELFF. In DNA form, the CDR3 reads TGTGCCAGCAGTACGGGACTAGCGGGAGGTACCGGGGAGCTGTTTTTT. The genes are TRBV12-3 or TRBV12-4 and TRBJ2-2; 15 bases align to TRBD2. V lost 5 bases to trimming and J lost 5 bases; unmatched junction nucleotides: 3. This CDR3 has 16 amino acids.

In its sample, this clonotype was seen many times. The CDR3, as DNA: TGTGCCAGCAGCTCCCGGGACAGGGGATGGAGAGATACGCAGTATTTT. It specifies CASSSRDRGWRDTQYF. The chain uses TRBV7-9 and TRBJ2-3, with 10 bases matching TRBD1. Germline V lookup: CDR1 SEHNR, CDR2 FQNEAQ (reference sequence). V was clipped by 4 bases and J by 5 bases; unmatched bases: 9. The CDR3 is made up of 16 amino acids.

CDR3 residues: CASSVSNYGYTF. The CDR3 coding sequence is TGTGCCAGCAGTGTCAGTAACTATGGCTACACCTTC. V is TRBV2 and J is TRBJ1-2; D not resolved. The CDR3 covers 12 residues. Per germline, CDR1 SNHLY and CDR2 FYNNEI. The germline V and J ends were trimmed by 4 bases and 1 base, with 4 bases remaining between them.

At least ten counts were recorded for this clonotype. The rearrangement links TRBV10-3 to TRBJ2-1; 13 bases match TRBD2. This CDR3 has 15 amino acids. Germline loops: CDR1 ENHRY, CDR2 SYGVKD. J gave up 7 bases and V 8 bases, and 8 bases lay outside the gene matches. The CDR3 is CAIGKTSGRTNEQFF. The CDR3 DNA sequence: TGTGCCATCGGGAAGACTAGCGGGAGGACAAATGAGCAGTTCTTC.

CDR3 loop: CASSPRQGAWETQYF. In DNA, the CDR3 is TGTGCCAGCAGCCCAAGACAGGGGGCGTGGGAGACCCAGTACTTC. V usage is TRBV28 and J usage is TRBJ2-5; TRBD1 agrees at 10 bases. V was pared by 6 bases and J by 5 bases, with 9 bases of the junction left unmatched. Germline CDR1 reads MDHEN; CDR2 reads SYDVKM. The CDR3 has 15 amino acids.

This clonotype came up many times. The gene calls are TRBV15 and TRBJ2-1; D unclear. V shed 5 bases and J shed 0 bases, with 8 bases lying between them. Germline values: CDR1 LNHNV, CDR2 YYDKDF (reference sequence). The CDR3 consists of 14 residues. The CDR3: CATSPDSSYNEQFF. In DNA, the CDR3 is TGTGCCACCAGCCCTGACTCCTCCTACAATGAGCAGTTCTTC.

This clonotype was picked up many times. This chain connects TRBV5-1 to TRBJ2-2; no clear D gene. Germline CDR1 reads SGHRS; CDR2 reads YFSETQ. This CDR3 spans 15 amino acids. Trimming cost V 6 bases and J 1 base, with 13 bases left between them. The chain's CDR3 is CASKEGSMNTGELFF. CDR3 sequence (DNA): TGCGCCAGCAAGGAAGGCAGCATGAACACCGGGGAGCTGTTTTTT.

This clonotype was observed at least ten times. The rearrangement joins TRBV13 to TRBJ2-4; maybe TRBD2 (6 bases). Germline CDR1 is PRHDT and CDR2 is FYEKMQ (reference sequence). This CDR3 region has 15 residues. The germline V and J ends were trimmed by 5 bases and 3 bases, with 14 bases remaining between them. The CDR3 sequence: CASSLPGAGKNIQYF. The DNA of the CDR3 is TGTGCCAGCAGCCTACCGGGAGCGGGCAAAAACATTCAGTACTTC.

This clonotype was picked up many times. The chain couples TRBV7-2 to TRBJ1-6; perhaps TRBD1 as D (5 bases). Germline V lookup: CDR1 SGHTA, CDR2 FQGNSA. The CDR3 has 14 residues. Between the trimmed V and J ends, which lost 2 bases and 7 bases, there was a span of 9 bases. For the CDR3, the DNA is TGTGCCAGCAGCTTAAACAGGAGGAATTCACCCCTCCACTTT. Translated: CASSLNRRNSPLHF.

The chain carries TRBV18 and TRBJ1-4; 7 bases are a match to TRBD1. V gave up 6 bases and J gave up 8 bases; unmatched junction bases: 6. Germline V gene data show CDR1 as KGHSH and CDR2 as LQKENI. There are 13 residues in the CDR3. This chain's CDR3 is CASSRGGGEKLFF. Here the CDR3 DNA reads TGTGCCAGCTCCCGCGGAGGGGGCGAAAAACTGTTTTTT.

This clonotype was seen repeatedly, ten times or more. The chain uses TRBV3-1 and TRBJ2-2; D possibly corresponds to TRBD1 (6 bases). Trimming stripped 1 base from V and 1 base from J, with 10 bases between. Germline CDR1 and CDR2: LGHDT and YNNKEL (reference sequence). The CDR3 covers 16 residues. Here the CDR3 DNA reads TGTGCCAGCAGCCAAGGGACAGCCTTGAACACCGGGGAGCTGTTTTTT. This codes for CASSQGTALNTGELFF.

This clonotype is medium-sized (0.01 to 0.1%). This chain links TRBV25-1 with TRBJ2-4; TRBD1 is a possible D gene (6 bases). Germline CDR1 and CDR2: MGHDK and SYGVNS. V was shortened by 2 bases and J by 4 bases, with 6 bases between the two germline ends. The CDR3 is 13 residues long. As DNA, the CDR3 is TGTGCCAGCAGTGAAAGGGGGAAAAACATTCAGTACTTC. This codes for CASSERGKNIQYF.